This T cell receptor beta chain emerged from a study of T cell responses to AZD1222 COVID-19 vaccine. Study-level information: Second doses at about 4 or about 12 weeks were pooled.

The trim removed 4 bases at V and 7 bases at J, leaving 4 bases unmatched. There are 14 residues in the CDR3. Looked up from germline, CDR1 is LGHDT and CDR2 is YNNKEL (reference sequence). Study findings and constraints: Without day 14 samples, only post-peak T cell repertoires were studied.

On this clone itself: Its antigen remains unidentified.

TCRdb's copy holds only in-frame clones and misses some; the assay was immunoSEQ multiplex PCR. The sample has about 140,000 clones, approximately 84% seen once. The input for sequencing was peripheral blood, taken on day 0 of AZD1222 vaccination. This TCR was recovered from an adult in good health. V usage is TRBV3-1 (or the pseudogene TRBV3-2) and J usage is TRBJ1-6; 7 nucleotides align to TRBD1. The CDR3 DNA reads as TGTGCCAGCAGCCTCACGACAGGGAATTCACCCCTCCACTTT. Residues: CASSLTTGNSPLHF.